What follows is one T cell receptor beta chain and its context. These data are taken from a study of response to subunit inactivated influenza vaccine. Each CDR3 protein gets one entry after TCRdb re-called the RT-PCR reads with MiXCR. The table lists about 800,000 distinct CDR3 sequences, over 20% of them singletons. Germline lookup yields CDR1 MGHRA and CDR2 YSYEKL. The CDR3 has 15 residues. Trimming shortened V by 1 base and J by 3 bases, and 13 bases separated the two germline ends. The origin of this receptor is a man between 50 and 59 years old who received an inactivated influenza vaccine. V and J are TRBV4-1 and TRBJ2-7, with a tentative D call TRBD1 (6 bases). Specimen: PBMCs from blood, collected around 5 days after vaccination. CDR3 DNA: TGCGCCAGCAGCCAAGTACCAGGGGAAGTCTACGAGCAGTACTTC. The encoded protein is CASSQVPGEVYEQYF.